The following is a TCR beta chain sequence with its context. This sample was taken from a study of cytomegalovirus exposure and HLA in healthy donors. Per the germline V gene, CDR1 is SGHNT and CDR2 is YENEEA. The V end lost 7 bases, the J end lost 5 bases, and 17 bases lay between the germline ends. The CDR3 contains 14 residues. A multiplex PCR was run with 60 Vbeta primers and 13 Jbeta primers. Assay: immunoSEQ multiplex PCR; the TCRdb copy retains only in-frame clones and omits some. Counted here are 250,000 to 300,000 clones, 80% to 90% occurring once; the ten biggest clones make up 2% to 2.5%. Sequencing was carried out using PBMCs. V usage is TRBV11-3 and J usage is TRBJ1-1; D remains unclear. The sequence came from a woman between 40 and 50 years old in good health and CMV-seropositive. The CDR3 sequence: CASTRRGERTEAFF. Written as DNA, the CDR3 is TGTGCCAGCACCCGACGCGGGGAGAGAACTGAAGCTTTCTTT.